Here is one TCR beta chain with its context. Its specificity is not known. Each patient with active arthritis gave synovial fluid along with matched peripheral blood. Repertoires were generated with immunoSEQ multiplex PCR, while TCRdb's copy carries only in-frame clones and drops some. The table for this sample gives roughly 2,800 clones. The data were obtained in a study of synovial regulatory T cells in juvenile arthritis. General study points: Synovial Treg CDR3 sequences overlapped more with iaTregs than other circulating Tregs.

Germline CDR1 LNHNV, CDR2 YYDKDF (reference sequence). The CDR3 is 12 amino acids. No DNA accompanies this entry. The V and J genes are TRBV15 and TRBJ2-7. Sample: Treg cells from the synovium. The source of this sequence is a donor aged 2-30 years with juvenile idiopathic arthritis. The CDR3 sequence is CATSRGFYEQYF.